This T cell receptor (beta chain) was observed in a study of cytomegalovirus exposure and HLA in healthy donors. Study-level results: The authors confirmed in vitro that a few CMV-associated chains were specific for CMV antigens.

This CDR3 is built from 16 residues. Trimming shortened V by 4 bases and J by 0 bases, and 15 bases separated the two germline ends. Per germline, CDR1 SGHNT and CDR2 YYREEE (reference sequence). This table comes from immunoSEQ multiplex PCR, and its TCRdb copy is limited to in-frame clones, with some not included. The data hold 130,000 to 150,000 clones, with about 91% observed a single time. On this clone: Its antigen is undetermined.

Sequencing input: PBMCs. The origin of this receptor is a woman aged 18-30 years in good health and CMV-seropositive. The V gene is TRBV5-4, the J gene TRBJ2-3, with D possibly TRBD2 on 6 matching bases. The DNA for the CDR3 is TGTGCCAGCAGCCCCCGTCCTAGCGTTAGCACAGATACGCAGTATTTT. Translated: CASSPRPSVSTDTQYF.